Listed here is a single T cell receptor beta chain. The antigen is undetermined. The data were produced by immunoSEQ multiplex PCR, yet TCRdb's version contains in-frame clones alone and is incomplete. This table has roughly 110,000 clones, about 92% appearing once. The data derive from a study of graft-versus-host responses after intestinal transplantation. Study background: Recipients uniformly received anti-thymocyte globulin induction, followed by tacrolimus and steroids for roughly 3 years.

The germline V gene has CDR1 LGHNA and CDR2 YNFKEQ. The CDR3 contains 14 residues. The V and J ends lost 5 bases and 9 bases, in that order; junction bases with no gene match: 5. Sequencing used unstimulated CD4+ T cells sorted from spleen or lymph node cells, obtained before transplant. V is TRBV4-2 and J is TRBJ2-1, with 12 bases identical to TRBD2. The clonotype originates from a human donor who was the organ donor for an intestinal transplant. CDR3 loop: CASSTGLAGPEQFF. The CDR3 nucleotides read TGTGCCAGCAGCACGGGACTAGCGGGTCCTGAGCAGTTCTTC.